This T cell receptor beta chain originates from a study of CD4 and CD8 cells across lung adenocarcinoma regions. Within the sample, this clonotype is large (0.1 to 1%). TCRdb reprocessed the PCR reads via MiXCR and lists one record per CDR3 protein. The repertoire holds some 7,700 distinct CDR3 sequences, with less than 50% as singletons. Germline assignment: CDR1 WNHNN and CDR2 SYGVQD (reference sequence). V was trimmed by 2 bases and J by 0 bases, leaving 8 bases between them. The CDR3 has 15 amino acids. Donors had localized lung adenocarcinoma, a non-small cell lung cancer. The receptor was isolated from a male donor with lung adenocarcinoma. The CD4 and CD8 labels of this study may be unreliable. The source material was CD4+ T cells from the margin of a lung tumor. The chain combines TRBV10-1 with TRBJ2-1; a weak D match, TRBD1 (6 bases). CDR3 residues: CASSERGSSYNEQFF. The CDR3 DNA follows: TGCGCCAGCAGTGAGAGGGGGAGCTCCTACAATGAGCAGTTCTTC.